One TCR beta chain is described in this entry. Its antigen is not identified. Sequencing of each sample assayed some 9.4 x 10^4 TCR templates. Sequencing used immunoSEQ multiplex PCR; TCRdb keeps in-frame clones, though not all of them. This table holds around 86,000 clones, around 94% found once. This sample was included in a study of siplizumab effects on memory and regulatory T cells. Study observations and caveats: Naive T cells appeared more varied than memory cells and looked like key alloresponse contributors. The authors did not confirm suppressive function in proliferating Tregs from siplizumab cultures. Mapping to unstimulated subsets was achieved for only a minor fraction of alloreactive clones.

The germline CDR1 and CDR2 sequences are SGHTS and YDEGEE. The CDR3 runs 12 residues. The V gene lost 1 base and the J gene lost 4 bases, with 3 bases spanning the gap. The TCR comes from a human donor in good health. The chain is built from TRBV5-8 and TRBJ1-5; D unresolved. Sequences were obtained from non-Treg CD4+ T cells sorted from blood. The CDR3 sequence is CASSLWNQPQHF. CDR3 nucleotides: TGTGCCAGCAGCTTGTGGAATCAGCCCCAGCATTTT. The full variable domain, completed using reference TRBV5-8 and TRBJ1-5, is EAGVTQSPTHLIKTRGQQATLRCSPISGHTSVYWYQQALGLGLQFLLWYDEGEERNRGNFPPRFSGRQFPNYSSELNVNALELEDSALYLCASSLWNQPQHFGDGTRLSIL.